This T cell receptor beta chain was obtained from a study of blood T cell repertoires in COVID-19. Study-level information: The United States, Italy and Spain were the sources of the acute and convalescent COVID-19 samples.

The data were produced by immunoSEQ multiplex PCR, yet TCRdb's version contains in-frame clones alone and is incomplete. The sample yields 16,000 or so clones, around nine tenths seen once. This TCR came from a human donor in a cohort sampled during active COVID-19. What was sequenced was peripheral blood.

CDR3 sequence reads: CASSYSGGAGEQYF. CDR3 coding DNA: TGTGCCAGCAGTTACTCGGGAGGGGCCGGCGAGCAGTACTTC. The chain couples TRBV6-5 to TRBJ2-7; 7 positions agree with TRBD2. The CDR3 length is 14 residues. The V and J ends lost 0 bases and 6 bases, in that order; junction bases with no gene match: 5. From germline, CDR1 is MNHEY and CDR2 SVGAGI.